This T cell receptor beta chain emerged from a study of shared clonotypes between healthy human individuals. Across the whole study: Each donor's CD4 naive and CD4 memory cells filled three plates apiece, CD8 naive two, and CD8 memory one.

Study-wide results and limits: Incompleteness in sorted-subset sequencing, despite large depth, was shown by rarefaction.

Repertoires were generated with immunoSEQ multiplex PCR, while TCRdb's copy carries only in-frame clones and drops some. The sample contains a few million clones, roughly 92% of which appear only once. This CDR3 has 14 amino acids. Germline-derived CDR1 and CDR2 are MGHRA and YSYEKL. J was trimmed by 5 bases and V by 6 bases; bases with no gene match: 8. Worth noting for this clone: No antigen is known for it.

This chain joins TRBV4-1 and TRBJ2-5; 8 nucleotides line up with TRBD2. The specimen was naive CD4+ T cells sorted from blood. Regarding subset: CD45RA+ positively selected. The receptor was isolated from a man aged 18 to 29 in good health. In DNA, the CDR3 is TGCGCCAGCAGGGGACTAGGGCTTTCTGAGACCCAGTACTTC. Its protein product is CASRGLGLSETQYF.